This T cell receptor (beta chain) was sequenced in a study of cytomegalovirus exposure and HLA in healthy donors (dated by TCRdb to 2017 to 2019). Notes on the research overall: According to an earlier analysis of a few hundred of the donors, roughly 180 million T cells yielded 120 million or so unique TCR beta sequences and about 300 Gb of sequence data. In a later analysis, previously published TCR beta repertoires from roughly 710 donors were re-analyzed and high-resolution HLA genotyping was added so that TCR occurrence patterns could be studied. The study profiled the T cell repertoires of hundreds of subjects by immunosequencing and related them to cytomegalovirus serostatus. Genome-wide SNP genotypes for about three fifths of the roughly 670 donors were used in a later genetic analysis, which treated that subset as a discovery cohort. Of the 398 genotyped donors, roughly 80% were placed in the genetic ancestry cluster associated with self-reported Caucasian donors. Five DR-DQ haplotypes were treated as single units for association and clustering because of strong linkage in the cohort. Donor age, sex, ethnicity and CMV serostatus were compiled alongside the repertoire data. An early release covering approximately 600 HLA-typed donors comprised 250 to 350 gigabases of sequencing data and around 80 million unique TCR sequences. Typing coverage differed by locus: A, B, C, DRB1 and DQB1 were typed in about 620-630 donors, DQA1 in approximately 520, DPA1 in around 610, and DPB1 in 472. Among 398 genotyped donors of the cohort, an average of roughly 240,000 unique TCR beta nucleotide sequences were sequenced per donor, roughly 20% of them non-productive. An earlier analysis of about 600 of the donors used high-throughput TCR beta sequencing to judge whether each TCR beta V gene segment behaved as functional or pseudogenic. Rather than using new phenotypic data, the later analysis identified candidate immune exposures from TCR beta sequences and from how often those sequences occurred across donors. All discovery cohort repertoires had been generated using a single sequencing platform. HLA typing included class I and class II loci at four-digit resolution. In addition to the first cohort of hundreds of subjects, a separate validation cohort of 130 or so different subjects was used. To predict cytomegalovirus infection status, the study combined high-throughput TCR immunosequencing, statistical association of individual TCRs with disease status, and machine learning. The study aimed to test whether cataloging public T cell receptors could reveal signatures of past pathogen exposure.

V is cut back by 4 bases and J by 7 bases, with 3 bases in the junction unmatched. CDR3 length: 14 amino acids, cysteine to phenylalanine. Left in the record is the CDR3 DNA by itself, 42 bases read in frame from the first base. The germline V gene supplies CDR1 ENHRY and CDR2 SYGVKD. On this clone: No antigen is known for it. No much larger clone is present one base from it, and per-base qualities are unavailable.

The library was produced with the immunoSEQ multiplex PCR assay. For the multiplex PCR, a mixture combining 60 forward primers for TCR Vbeta segments and 13 reverse primers for TCR Jbeta segments was used. The CDR3 region of rearranged TCR beta genes was amplified from genomic DNA with a multiplex PCR assay. The amplified TCR beta libraries were sequenced on the Illumina HiSeq System as 87-base-pair reads. The paper's processing steps were these. A later analysis counted about 80 million unique TCR beta chains across the 550 to 750 repertoires, and 9 million to 14 million of these chains were shared by at least two donors. Raw reads were error-corrected and collapsed into unique sequences with a nearest-neighbor algorithm that merged closely related sequences to remove PCR and sequencing errors. V, D and J gene segments were assigned by aligning CDR3 sequences to IMGT reference sequences. For a sequence to be retained, a match of at least six nucleotides was required to both a V gene segment and a J gene segment. Rearrangements were called productive when the CDR3 lacked stop codons and stayed in frame with V and J; all others were non-productive. CDR3 was defined according to IMGT convention as the region running from the second conserved V-encoded cysteine to the conserved J-encoded phenylalanine. Sequences without an unambiguous match to a single V gene segment were excluded from the earlier analysis of about 600 of the donors. An earlier analysis of 587 of the donors called V segments functional above 56.7% productive rearrangements and segregating when the between-donor standard deviation exceeded 5%. A statistical classification framework was developed to diagnose cytomegalovirus status using the catalog of TCR beta chain sequences. A later analysis assigned V and J genes by comparing TCR nucleotide sequences with IMGT/GENE-DB human TR gene sequences. A later analysis assigned CDR3 sequences and most-parsimonious VDJ recombination scenarios with the TCRdist pipeline. In a later analysis, each TCR beta chain was defined by its CDR3 amino acid sequence together with its V-gene family, and reads without a unique V-gene family were excluded. A later analysis removed roughly 590 highly shared, low-generation-probability nucleotide sequences to deal with suspected cross-contamination and a sequencing artifact. A later analysis calculated a clonal expansion index for each public chain from normalized within-repertoire ranks of inferred template counts. A later analysis computed generation probabilities with a VDJ recombination model fitted to out-of-frame rearrangements, and checked the results against IGoR. In a later analysis, TCR-TCR, TCR-HLA and TCR-CMV co-occurrence was scored with hypergeometric tests, and a repertoire-size bias correction was applied to TCR pairs. A later analysis estimated false discovery rates by permuting HLA or CMV assignments 20 times. A later analysis grouped co-occurring TCRs with DBSCAN, adding TCRdist sequence similarity when clustering within HLA-allele-positive subsets. Repertoires with fewer than 30,000 or more than 120,000 public chains were left out of co-occurrence clustering, as were a handful of repertoires with anomalous nucleotide sharing. TCRdb holds this immuneACCESS table with in-frame rearrangements only. Some clones are missing; in checked studies, unresolved V genes explain under half, and the rest has no known cause. V, J and clone size were drawn from that table, and D and trimming were deduced from the DNA. The table for this sample lists roughly 90,000 clones; about 84% of them were counted only once. Of the sample, 2% falls within the top ten clones.

On the study overall, not on this receptor specifically: In vitro tests confirmed that three of the cytomegalovirus-associated TCR beta chains recognize cytomegalovirus antigens. Because HLA typing was missing for some donors at each locus, association tests included only the typed subset. Specific HLA alleles were associated with 15,000 to 20,000 TCR beta sequences at a false discovery rate of 0.05 in a later analysis. When HLA alleles, especially DR and DQ, strongly co-occurred, attributing TCR associations to individual alleles was difficult. A further reported finding was that TCR beta sequences accurately predicted the HLA-A and HLA-B alleles for most subjects in the first cohort. A later analysis found that most CMV-associated TCR beta chains appeared HLA-restricted, with HLA associations seemingly driven largely by CMV exposure. It was suggested by the authors that the approach could potentially be generalized to other disease states and immunological phenotypes. Linkage disequilibrium might explain the correlated functional status among segregating V segments, but an unknown experimental factor could not be excluded. A group of highly shared sequence variants was considered likely to be a technical artifact of the sequencing pipeline. In the study, about 150 TCR beta chains were listed as associated with cytomegalovirus. A later analysis found that TCR association rates varied across HLA loci, with DRB1 alleles showing the most associated TCRs and HLA-C alleles the fewest. Roughly uniform sequencing depth across donors was assumed in presence/absence analyses, although this assumption may not hold. For the cohort, immune exposure information was limited to CMV serostatus. Most TCR sequences were seen in very few donors, while some public TCRs were found in many individuals. A later analysis found that HLA-associated TCR beta chains were more clonally expanded and had lower generation probabilities than equally common non-associated chains. In an earlier analysis of some 550 of the donors, most TCR beta V segments were observed in productive rearrangements about 87% or about 30% of the time, broadly matching IMGT annotations. Compared with the approximately 710-donor mean, donors in an Asian-associated ancestry cluster had fewer N-insertions in productive TCRs, according to a later genetic analysis. Because counts were too low, approximately 15 rarely observed V segments, including chromosome 9 orphons, were excluded from the earlier analysis of some 590 of the donors. In a later genetic analysis, a missense DCLRE1C variant was associated with V-gene and J-gene trimming of TCR beta chains, and the association was replicated in an independent cohort. In a later analysis, several top co-occurrence clusters were reported to appear linked to parvovirus B19, influenza, CMV and Epstein-Barr virus. The classifier was reported to diagnose cytomegalovirus status with high specificity and sensitivity in both the original and validation cohorts. The cohort was sequenced for TCR beta chains only, and without alpha or paired-chain data the features that could be detected were limited. Some IMGT-functional V segments, including TRBV6-2 and TRBV6-3, could not be told apart with the 87-base-pair reads, so those segments were excluded.

The cohort comprised some 700 healthy bone marrow donors. At the time of sampling, all cohort members were nominally healthy, though unrecorded immune exposures were likely present. The donor was CMV seronegative and was included in the group of several hundred seronegative cohort members. A peripheral blood sample was provided by each donor, and peripheral blood mononuclear cells were used for TCR beta sequencing. The Qiagen DNeasy Blood Extraction Kit was used to extract genomic DNA from the blood cell samples. This clonotype originated in a man younger than 35 in good health and CMV-seronegative. Sample: PBMCs. Recombination joined TRBV10-3 with TRBJ1-6, and 8 junctional nucleotides match TRBD1. CDR3 protein: CAISAQGANSPLHF. The DNA is as follows: TGTGCCATCAGTGCGCAGGGGGCGAATTCACCCCTCCACTTT.